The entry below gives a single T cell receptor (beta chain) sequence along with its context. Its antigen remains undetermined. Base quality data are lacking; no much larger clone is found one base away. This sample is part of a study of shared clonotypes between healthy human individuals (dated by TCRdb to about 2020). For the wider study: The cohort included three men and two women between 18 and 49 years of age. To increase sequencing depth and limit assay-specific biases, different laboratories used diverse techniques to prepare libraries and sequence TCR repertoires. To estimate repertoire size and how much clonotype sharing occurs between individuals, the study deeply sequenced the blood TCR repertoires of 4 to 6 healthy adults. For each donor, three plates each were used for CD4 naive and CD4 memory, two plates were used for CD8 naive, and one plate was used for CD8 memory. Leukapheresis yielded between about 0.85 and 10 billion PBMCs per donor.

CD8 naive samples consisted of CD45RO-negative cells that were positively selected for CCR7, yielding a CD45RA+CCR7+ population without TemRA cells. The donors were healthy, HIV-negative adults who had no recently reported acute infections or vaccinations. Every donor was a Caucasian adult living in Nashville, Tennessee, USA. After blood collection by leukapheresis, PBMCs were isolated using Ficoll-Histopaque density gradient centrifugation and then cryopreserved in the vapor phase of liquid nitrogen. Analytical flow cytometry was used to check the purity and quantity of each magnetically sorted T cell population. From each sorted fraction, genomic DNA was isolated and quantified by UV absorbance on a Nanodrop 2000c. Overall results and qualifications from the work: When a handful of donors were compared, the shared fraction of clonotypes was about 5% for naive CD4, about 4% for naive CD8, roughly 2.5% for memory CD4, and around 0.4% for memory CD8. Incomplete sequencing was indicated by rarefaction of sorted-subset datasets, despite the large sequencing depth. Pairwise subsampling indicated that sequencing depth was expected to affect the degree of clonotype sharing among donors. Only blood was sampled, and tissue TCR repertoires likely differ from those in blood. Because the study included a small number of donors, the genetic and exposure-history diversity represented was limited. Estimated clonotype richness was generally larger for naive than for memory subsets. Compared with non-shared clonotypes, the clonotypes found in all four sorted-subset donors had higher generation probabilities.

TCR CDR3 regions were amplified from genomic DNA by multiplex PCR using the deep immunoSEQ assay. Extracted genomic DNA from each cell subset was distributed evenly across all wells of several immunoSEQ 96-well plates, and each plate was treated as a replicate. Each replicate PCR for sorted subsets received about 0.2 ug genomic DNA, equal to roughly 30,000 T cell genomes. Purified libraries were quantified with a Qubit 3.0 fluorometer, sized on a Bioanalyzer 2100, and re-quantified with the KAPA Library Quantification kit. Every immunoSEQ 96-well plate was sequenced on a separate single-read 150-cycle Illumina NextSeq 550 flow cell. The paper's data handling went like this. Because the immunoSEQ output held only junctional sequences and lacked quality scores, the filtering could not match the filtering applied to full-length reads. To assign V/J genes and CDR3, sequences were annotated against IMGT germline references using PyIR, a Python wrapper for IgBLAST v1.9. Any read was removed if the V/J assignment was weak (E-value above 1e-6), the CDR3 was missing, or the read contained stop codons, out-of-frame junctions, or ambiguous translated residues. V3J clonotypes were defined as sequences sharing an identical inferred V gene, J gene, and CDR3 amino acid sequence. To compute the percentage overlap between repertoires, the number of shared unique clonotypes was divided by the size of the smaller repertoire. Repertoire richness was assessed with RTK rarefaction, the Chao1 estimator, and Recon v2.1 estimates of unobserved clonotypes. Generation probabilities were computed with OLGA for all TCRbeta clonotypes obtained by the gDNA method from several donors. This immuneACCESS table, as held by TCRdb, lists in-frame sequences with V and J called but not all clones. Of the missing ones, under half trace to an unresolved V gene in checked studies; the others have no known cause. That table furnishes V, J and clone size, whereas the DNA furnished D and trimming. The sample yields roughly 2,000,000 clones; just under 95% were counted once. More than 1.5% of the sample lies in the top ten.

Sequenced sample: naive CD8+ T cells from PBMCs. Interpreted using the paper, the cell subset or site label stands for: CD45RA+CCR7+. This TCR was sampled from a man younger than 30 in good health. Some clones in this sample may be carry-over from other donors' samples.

The nucleotide sequence is given as TGTGCCAGCAGGGGGGCAGTCTCCTACGAGCAGTACTTC. The encoded protein is CASRGAVSYEQYF. The chain is encoded by TRBV25-1 joined to TRBJ2-7, with TRBD1 as a weak D call on 6 bases. V is shortened by 6 bases, J by 0 bases, and the region joining them spans 9 bases. Via the germline V gene, CDR1 is MGHDK and CDR2 SYGVNS. Reading from cysteine to phenylalanine, the CDR3 counts 13 amino acids. The retained sequence is limited to the CDR3, 39 bases, with the frame set at the first base.